Listed below are T cell receptor beta chains from one sample, sequenced in a study of blood T cell repertoires in COVID-19. Sequenced by immunoSEQ multiplex PCR; TCRdb stores in-frame clones only, minus some. The sample has hundreds of thousands of clones, about 82% seen once. Material: peripheral blood. Every receptor here comes from a man aged 45-65 years with active or convalescent COVID-19. Both conserved end residues are part of each CDR3. The D gene is left open where the match is weak. The size field is filled for only some rows; it gives once, few, many or a size class.

once | TRBD1 | TRBJ2-3 | TRBV5-1 | TGCGCCAGCAGCTTGCGGGACAGCACCACAGATACGCAGTATTTT | CASSLRDSTTDTQYF
- | TRBD1 | TRBJ1-5 | TRBV7-8 | TGTGCCAGCAGCTCCAAAGACCGGGACAGGGTTGGCAATCAGCCCCAGCATTTT | CASSSKDRDRVGNQPQHF
- | - | TRBJ2-5 | TRBV28 | TGTGCCAGCAGCCGTTCCTCGCAGGCCCAGTACTTC | CASSRSSQAQYF
- | TRBD1 | TRBJ2-1 | TRBV5-4 | TGTGCCAGTCAAGCGGGACAGGGGGCCCACAATGAGCAGTTCTTC | CASQAGQGAHNEQFF
- | TRBD2 | TRBJ2-1 | TRBV7-9 | TGTGCCAGCAGCTTTCCGACTAGCGGTGTTTGGGATGAGCAGTTCTTC | CASSFPTSGVWDEQFF
- | - | TRBJ2-7 | TRBV28 | TGTGCCAGTCAACAGGGTTACGAGCAGTACTTC | CASQQGYEQYF
- | - | TRBJ1-1 | TRBV9 | TGTGCCAGCAGCGCCTCCACCGGTGAAGCTTTCTTT | CASSASTGEAFF
- | - | TRBJ1-4 | TRBV5-1 | TGCGCCAGCAGCCCGCTGGACAGCTTTAATGAAAAACTGTTTTTT | CASSPLDSFNEKLFF
- | - | TRBJ1-4 | TRBV6-1 | TGTGCCAGCAGTGAACCGGGACTGACGAATGAAAAACTGTTTTTT | CASSEPGLTNEKLFF
- | TRBD1 | TRBJ2-1 | TRBV30 | TGTGCCTGGACTGAGGGGGCTTCGGGCTACAATGAGCAGTTCTTC | CAWTEGASGYNEQFF
few | TRBD2 | TRBJ2-1 | TRBV4-1 | TGCGCCAGCAGCCAAGATCCCAGAGTGGGACTAGCGGGTATGGATGAGCAGTTCTTC | CASSQDPRVGLAGMDEQFF
many | - | TRBJ1-3 | TRBV6-5 | TGTGCCAGCAGGCGGACTGCCGTCTCTGGAAACACCATATATTTT | CASRRTAVSGNTIYF
- | - | TRBJ2-3 | TRBV15 | TGTGCCACCAGCAGAGAAATGGGCGGGCGCACAGATACGCAGTATTTT | CATSREMGGRTDTQYF
- | TRBD2 | TRBJ2-3 | TRBV30 | TGTGCCTGGAGTCTGACTAGCGGGAGCACGCAGTATTTT | CAWSLTSGSTQYF
once | - | TRBJ1-4 | TRBV28 | TGTGCCAGCAGGTCGGTACGGGAGGGTAATGAAAAACTGTTTTTT | CASRSVREGNEKLFF
- | TRBD2 | TRBJ2-2 | TRBV4-2 | TGTGCCAGCAGCCAACAGACTAGCGGCCCGGCCGGGGAGCTGTTTTTT | CASSQQTSGPAGELFF
once | - | TRBJ2-3 | TRBV2 | TGTGCCAGCAGTGAAGGTCTAGCAGCCTCGCCCACGCAGTATTTT | CASSEGLAASPTQYF
- | - | TRBJ1-4 | TRBV27 | TGTGCCAGCAGACGCCCGGGGGAGGGAGAAAAACTGTTTTTT | CASRRPGEGEKLFF
- | - | TRBJ2-5 | TRBV7-2 | TGTGCCAGCAGCTTTACCGGGATGGGGGGAAAGCACTTC | CASSFTGMGGKHF
- | - | TRBJ2-3 | TRBV5-1 | TGCGCCAGCAGCTTGGCCAGGGATCCTTGGGATACGCAGTATTTT | CASSLARDPWDTQYF
- | TRBD2 | TRBJ2-7 | TRBV7-8 | TGTGCCAGCAGCTTAGCCATTCGACTAGCGGGAAACACCTACGAGCAGTACTTC | CASSLAIRLAGNTYEQYF
- | TRBD2 | TRBJ2-3 | TRBV29-1 | TGCAGCGTTGGGTCCCCAGGGAGGGCCACTGCAGATACGCAGTATTTT | CSVGSPGRATADTQYF
- | TRBD1 | TRBJ2-6 | TRBV5-1 | TGCGCCAGCACCCGGGACAGCCTACTCTCTGGGGCCAACGTCCTGACTTTC | CASTRDSLLSGANVLTF
- | - | TRBJ1-1 | TRBV5-1 | TGCGCCAGCAGCTTGGCCCGGGGGATAGCGAACACTGAAGCTTTCTTT | CASSLARGIANTEAFF